The 25 T cell receptor beta chains reported below all come from one sample, sequenced in a study of STAT5B mutations in CD4+ large granular lymphocyte leukemia. Produced via immunoSEQ multiplex PCR; TCRdb's table is partial and in-frame only. This sample has about 22,000 clones; around 78% occur once, and the top ten carry roughly 0.41%. The sequencing sample was made of CD4+ T cells from blood buffy coats. These receptors all stem from a human donor in good health.

The CDR3 DNA reads as TGTGCCAGCAGCGAAGGGACACTCAGTAATGAAAAACTGTTTTTT. Translation gives CASSEGTLSNEKLFF. The chain links TRBV9 to TRBJ1-4; TRBD1 might be the D (6 bases). V was pared by 3 bases and J by 4 bases, with 13 bases between. The CDR3 runs 15 residues. Per germline, CDR1 SGDLS and CDR2 YYNGEE.

The CDR3 sequence is CASSLSPLETQYF. The DNA of the CDR3 is TGTGCCAGCAGCTTATCGCCACTAGAGACCCAGTACTTC. The genes are TRBV7-2 and TRBJ2-5; D unclear. The ends were cut back, 2 bases at V and 4 bases at J, with 8 bases in the middle. The CDR3 is made up of 13 amino acids. Germline V gene data show CDR1 as SGHTA and CDR2 as FQGNSA.

This rearrangement joins TRBV7-2 to TRBJ2-5; D perhaps matches TRBD2 (6 bases). The CDR3 totals 14 residues. CDR1 is SGHTA, CDR2 FQGNSA, per germline. Trimming took 5 bases from V and 1 from J, leaving 11 bases between them. In DNA, the CDR3 is TGTGCCAGCAGCGTCGGAGGGAGCCAAGAGACCCAGTACTTC. It encodes CASSVGGSQETQYF. Full variable domain (remainder filled in from reference TRBV7-2 and TRBJ2-5): GAGVSQSPSNKVTEKGKDVELRCDPISGHTALYWYRQSLGQGLEFLIYFQGNSAPDKSGLPSDRFSAERTGGSVSTLTIQRTQQEDSAVYLCASSVGGSQETQYFGPGTRLLVL.

The chain uses TRBV2 and TRBJ2-2; TRBD2 matches at 13 bases. This CDR3 spans 15 amino acids. The ends lost 6 bases at V and 7 bases at J; junction bases unmatched: 5. Germline V gene sequence: CDR1 SNHLY, CDR2 FYNNEI. CDR3 sequence (DNA): TGTGCCAGCAGCGGACTAGCGGGAGTAGGCGGGGAGCTGTTTTTT. Translation: CASSGLAGVGGELFF.

The CDR3: CASSLSGPGLGAGANVLTF. DNA of the CDR3: TGCGCCAGCAGCCTCTCCGGCCCGGGACTAGGCGCTGGGGCCAACGTCCTGACTTTC. This rearrangement joins TRBV4-3 to TRBJ2-6; 8 bases line up with TRBD2. This CDR3 comprises 19 residues. The J segment lost 2 bases and the V segment lost 4 bases, leaving 13 bases of the junction unmatched. Germline V gene sequence: CDR1 LGHNA, CDR2 YSLEER.

This clone has only a few counts. The gene calls are TRBV4-3 and TRBJ2-7; 7 bases are a match to TRBD2. The CDR3 consists of 14 residues. CDR1 and CDR2 from the germline V gene are LGHNA and YSLEER. V was pared by 0 bases and J by 3 bases, with 2 bases of the junction left unmatched. The CDR3 here is CASSQDTGGYEQYF. In nucleotides, the CDR3 is TGCGCCAGCAGCCAAGATACGGGAGGCTACGAGCAGTACTTC.

The chain carries TRBV6-6 and TRBJ1-3; 8 nucleotides match TRBD1. The junction had 12 bases not matched to a gene; V was cut back by 6 bases and J by 5 bases. CDR3 length equals 16 residues. The germline CDR1 and CDR2 sequences are MNHNY and SVGAGI (reference sequence). In nucleotides, the CDR3 is TGTGCCAGCAGGGTGGGACAGGTTTCAGGCCGAAACACCATATATTTT. It yields the protein CASRVGQVSGRNTIYF.

This chain connects TRBV7-9 to TRBJ2-2; D not resolved. V was trimmed by 0 bases and J by 0 bases, leaving 2 bases between them. This CDR3 has 14 amino acids. CDR1 and CDR2 from the germline V gene are SEHNR and FQNEAQ (reference sequence). As DNA, the CDR3 is TGTGCCAGCAGCTTAGCGGCGAACACCGGGGAGCTGTTTTTT. This codes for CASSLAANTGELFF.

This clone was observed once. V usage is TRBV18 and J usage is TRBJ1-2; D is uncertain. Germline V lookup: CDR1 KGHSH, CDR2 LQKENI. The CDR3 is 16 amino acids. V was cut by 2 bases and J by 4 bases, with 17 bases left in between. The CDR3 DNA reads as TGTGCCAGCTCACCAACGGGTAGCCCCGAACCCTATGGCTACACCTTC. Translated: CASSPTGSPEPYGYTF.

The gene calls are TRBV19 and TRBJ1-1; 9 positions match TRBD1. Germline CDR1 LNHDA, CDR2 SQIVND (reference sequence). This CDR3 is built from 14 residues. Trimming removed 9 bases from V and 5 bases from J; junction bases left unmatched: 10. The CDR3 nucleotides read TGTGCCAGCCGGGACAGGGCCACACTAACTGAAGCTTTCTTT. Translated: CASRDRATLTEAFF.

This clone has just one count. V is TRBV28 and J is TRBJ2-2; D is uncertain. The CDR3 has 13 residues. The germline CDR1 and CDR2 sequences are MDHEN and SYDVKM. V lost 7 bases and J lost 1, with 7 bases in between. The CDR3 here is CASTPENTGELFF. For the CDR3, the DNA is TGTGCCAGCACTCCTGAGAACACCGGGGAGCTGTTTTTT.

J is TRBJ1-1 and V is TRBV2; D gene ambiguous. Germline lookup yields CDR1 SNHLY and CDR2 FYNNEI. This CDR3 is built from 14 residues. Trimming removed 6 bases at V and 6 bases at J, with 17 bases between. CDR3 bases: TGTGCCAGCAGCGAACTAAAAACGTGGCCTGAAGCTTTCTTT. This gives the protein CASSELKTWPEAFF.

The genes are TRBV6-6 and TRBJ2-6, with TRBD2 as a possible D gene (6 bases). Trimming removed 8 bases from V and 0 bases from J, with 14 bases in between. The V gene's germline CDR1 is MNHNY and CDR2 SVGAGI (reference sequence). This CDR3 is 16 amino acids long. CDR3 DNA: TGTGCCAGCGATCGGAGGGCAGGCTCTGGGGCCAACGTCCTGACTTTC. It is translated as CASDRRAGSGANVLTF.

The CDR3 protein is CASSSPREQYF. Here the CDR3 DNA reads TGTGCCAGCAGTTCCCCTAGGGAGCAGTACTTC. The V and J genes are TRBV28 and TRBJ2-7; D is ambiguous. V was trimmed by 4 bases and J by 7 bases, leaving 8 bases between them. This CDR3 spans 11 amino acids. Germline V gives CDR1 MDHEN, CDR2 SYDVKM. Variable domain in full (rest from reference TRBV28 and TRBJ2-7): DVKVTQSSRYLVKRTGEKVFLECVQDMDHENMFWYRQDPGLGLRLIYFSYDVKMKEKGDIPEGYSVSREKKERFSLILESASTNQTSMYLCASSSPREQYFGPGTRLTVT.

J is TRBJ1-1 and V is TRBV7-2; 8 bases line up with TRBD1. The junction had 15 bases not matched to a gene; V was cut back by 2 bases and J by 7 bases. Per germline, CDR1 SGHTA and CDR2 FQGNSA. This CDR3 is 17 amino acids long. The CDR3 bases are TGTGCCAGCAGCTTAAGGGGGCAGGGGGCGGTCCGGAGTGAAGCTTTCTTT. Its protein is CASSLRGQGAVRSEAFF.

This clone was counted a few times. The genes are TRBV7-9 and TRBJ1-4; D might be TRBD1 (5 bases). Germline assignment: CDR1 SEHNR and CDR2 FQNEAQ (reference sequence). This CDR3 comprises 14 residues. V was trimmed by 2 bases and J by 8 bases, leaving 12 bases between them. Written as DNA, the CDR3 is TGTGCCAGCAGCTTACGGCTTGGGGGAGAAAAACTGTTTTTT. Amino acid sequence: CASSLRLGGEKLFF.

The chain has TRBV7-8 and TRBJ2-1; 7 bases align to TRBD1. Germline CDR1 and CDR2: SGHVS and FQNEAQ. V was clipped by 4 bases and J by 4 bases; unmatched bases: 10. The length of the CDR3 is 16 residues. The CDR3 sequence is CASSYDRDSRYNEQFF. The CDR3 DNA is TGTGCCAGCAGCTACGACCGGGACAGCCGGTACAATGAGCAGTTCTTC.

The chain is built from TRBV11-1 and TRBJ2-2, with TRBD2 matching 8 bases. Germline CDR1 SGHAT, CDR2 FQDESV (reference sequence). The junction had 0 bases not matched to a gene; V was cut back by 2 bases and J by 1 base. The CDR3 has 15 amino acids. CDR3 in amino acids: CASSLLAGNTGELFF. The CDR3 DNA follows: TGTGCCAGCAGCTTACTAGCGGGGAACACCGGGGAGCTGTTTTTT.

This chain uses TRBV29-1 with TRBJ2-7; D possibly corresponds to TRBD2 (6 bases). This CDR3 contains 14 residues. Trimming shortened V by 7 bases and J by 7 bases, and 23 bases separated the two germline ends. Germline CDR1 reads SQVTM; CDR2 reads ANQGSEA. The CDR3 is CSATFREQDMEQYF. CDR3 nucleotides: TGCAGCGCTACCTTCCGGGAGCAGGATATGGAGCAGTACTTC.

This rearrangement joins TRBV27 to TRBJ1-1; perhaps TRBD1 as D (6 bases). Germline CDR1 reads MNHEY; CDR2 reads SMNVEV (reference sequence). The CDR3 is 16 residues long. Trimming shortened V by 2 bases and J by 2 bases, and 15 bases separated the two germline ends. DNA of the CDR3: TGTGCCAGCAGTTTAAGAGCCGGGACATCCAACACTGAAGCTTTCTTT. This translates into CASSLRAGTSNTEAFF.

This clone has a single count. The V and J genes are TRBV28 and TRBJ1-2, with TRBD1 as a possible D gene (5 bases). The CDR3 is 16 residues long. Per the germline V gene, CDR1 is MDHEN and CDR2 is SYDVKM. Trimming shortened V by 3 bases and J by 4 bases, and 18 bases separated the two germline ends. The CDR3 sequence: CASSFPPGGKGYGYTF. The CDR3 DNA is TGTGCCAGCAGTTTCCCCCCGGGGGGAAAGGGCTATGGCTACACCTTC.

On this clone itself: The CDR3 does not close with the conserved phenylalanine or tryptophan, likely indicating a read error. The chain employs TRBV19 and TRBJ1-2, with a possible D match to TRBD1 (5 bases). Trimming left V 3 bases short and J 6 bases short, with 14 bases between. Germline V lookup: CDR1 LNHDA, CDR2 SQIVND (reference sequence). This CDR3 is 14 amino acids long. CDR3 nucleotides: TGTGCCAGTAGTATTCCGGGGGGAGGAGATGGCTACACCTCC. Amino acids: CASSIPGGGDGYTS.

The V call is TRBV7-2, the J call TRBJ1-1; D perhaps matches TRBD1 (5 bases). Germline lookup yields CDR1 SGHTA and CDR2 FQGNSA. This CDR3 spans 13 amino acids. V lost 5 bases and J 1 base, leaving 8 bases between the germline ends. The CDR3 DNA reads as TGTGCCAGCAGCAACAGGTCGAACACTGAAGCTTTCTTT. Protein: CASSNRSNTEAFF.

The chain links TRBV2 to TRBJ2-2, with D hard to call. Trimming shortened V by 8 bases and J by 4 bases, and 11 bases separated the two germline ends. Germline lookup yields CDR1 SNHLY and CDR2 FYNNEI. The CDR3 covers 13 residues. CDR3 nucleotide sequence: TGTGCCAGCTCACGGACGGTCACCGGGGAGCTGTTTTTT. It specifies CASSRTVTGELFF. Filled out from reference TRBV2 and TRBJ2-2, the complete variable domain reads EPEVTQTPSHQVTQMGQEVILRCVPISNHLYFYWYRQILGQKVEFLVSFYNNEISEKSEIFDDQFSVERPDGSNFTLKIRSTKLEDSAMYFCASSRTVTGELFFGEGSRLTVL.

The chain combines TRBV29-1 with TRBJ2-7; D may be TRBD2 (5 bases). V shed 2 bases and J shed 0 bases, with 8 bases lying between them. This CDR3 region has 13 residues. Germline-derived CDR1 and CDR2 are SQVTM and ANQGSEA. CDR3 protein: CSVESRGSYEQYF. The CDR3 DNA sequence: TGCAGCGTTGAATCACGGGGCTCCTACGAGCAGTACTTC.